This TCR beta chain originates from a study of CD8 T cells in ankylosing spondylitis. Each CDR3 protein is one row after TCRdb ran MiXCR on the 5' RACE reads. The sample carries more than 60,000 distinct CDR3 sequences, approximately 5% recorded once. Overall study findings and caveats: Several highly homologous variants made up a TCR beta motif, and this motif appeared characteristic of ankylosing spondylitis blood.

Ten or more counts support this clonotype. Its antigen remains unidentified. Germline assignment: CDR1 ENHRY and CDR2 SYGVKD. The ends were cut back, 3 bases at V and 8 bases at J, with 11 bases in the middle. CDR3 length equals 14 residues. This sequence joins TRBV10-3 and TRBJ1-6; D perhaps matches TRBD1 (5 bases). Sequences were obtained from blood, either unsorted or a sorted T cell fraction (not recorded which). This clonotype was sampled from a male donor with ankylosing spondylitis or in good health (not recorded which). Here the CDR3 DNA reads TGTGCCATCAGTGATATAGTGGGGGATTCACCCCTCCACTTT. This codes for CAISDIVGDSPLHF.